This T cell receptor beta chain derives from a study of T-cell reconstitution after alpha-beta-depleted transplantation in children. Molecular barcoding with unique molecular identifiers was used for the TCRbeta library. TCRdb reanalysed the PCR reads using MiXCR and keeps one entry per CDR3 protein. The table lists roughly 310,000 distinct CDR3 sequences, around 20% of them singletons. Here the sequenced sample was PBMCs, mostly from graft donor cells, taken 180 days after TCRalphabeta/CD19-depleted stem cell transplant. The source is a male patient younger than 18 who had a stem cell transplant for acute lymphoblastic leukemia, so the T cells may come from the graft donor.

The CDR3 reads CASSLDIEQYF. Written as DNA, the CDR3 is TGTGCCAGCAGTCTAGATATCGAGCAGTACTTC. The chain is built from TRBV5-6 and TRBJ2-7; D unclear. The CDR3 contains 11 residues. Germline loops: CDR1 SGHDT, CDR2 YYEEEE. V lost 5 bases and J lost 6, with 9 bases in between.